Listed here are 20 T cell receptor beta chains from one sample, sequenced in a study of lung T cells in sarcoidosis with Löfgren's syndrome. TCRdb called the reads again in MiXCR, with one record for every CDR3 protein. Of approximately 20,000 distinct CDR3 sequences listed, less than 25% are singletons. Sequencing was performed on CD4+ T cells from PBMCs. The receptors were gathered from a human donor with sarcoidosis (Löfgren's syndrome or another form), or a control subject (not recorded which).

This clonotype has only a few counts. The V gene is TRBV4-1, the J gene TRBJ2-2, with D perhaps TRBD1 (5 bases). Trimming cost V 0 bases and J 0 bases, with 11 bases left between them. The CDR3 totals 17 residues. Germline V gives CDR1 MGHRA, CDR2 YSYEKL. CDR3 region: CASSQDLPGSNTGELFF. DNA for the CDR3: TGCGCCAGCAGCCAAGATCTACCAGGGTCGAACACCGGGGAGCTGTTTTTT.

This clonotype was counted at least ten times. This rearrangement joins TRBV28 to TRBJ2-7; TRBD1 matches at 10 bases. The CDR3 totals 14 residues. V shed 3 bases and J 6 bases; nucleotides not matched to a gene: 5. Germline CDR1 and CDR2: MDHEN and SYDVKM. In DNA, the CDR3 is TGTGCCAGCAGTTTCGGGGACAGGGGCGCCGAGCAGTACTTC. Protein sequence: CASSFGDRGAEQYF. The whole variable domain, remainder taken from reference TRBV28 and TRBJ2-7, is DVKVTQSSRYLVKRTGEKVFLECVQDMDHENMFWYRQDPGLGLRLIYFSYDVKMKEKGDIPEGYSVSREKKERFSLILESASTNQTSMYLCASSFGDRGAEQYFGPGTRLTVT.

This clonotype has just one count. One end of the junction does not line up with germline, which may come from a read error. CDR3 in amino acids: CSARDAGFSVNEQFF. The CDR3 DNA sequence: TGCAGTGCTAGAGATGCGGGATTCTCTGTCAATGAGCAGTTCTTT. The chain combines TRBV20-1 with TRBJ2-1; D possibly corresponds to TRBD2 (6 bases). This CDR3 spans 15 amino acids. Germline CDR1 and CDR2: DFQATT and SNEGSKA (reference sequence).

This clonotype was detected many times. V and J are TRBV29-1 and TRBJ2-1, with D perhaps TRBD2 (5 bases). CDR3 length: 11 amino acids. V was shortened by 0 bases and J by 8 bases, with 5 bases between the two germline ends. CDR1 and CDR2 from the germline V gene are SQVTM and ANQGSEA. Written as DNA, the CDR3 is TGCAGCGTTGAAGAGCGGGATGAGCAGTTCTTC. Amino acid sequence: CSVEERDEQFF.

Concerning this clonotype: A much larger clone is a single base away; this may be a read error. V usage is TRBV5-5 and J usage is TRBJ1-3; D is unclear. This CDR3 is 14 amino acids long. CDR1 is SGHKS and CDR2 is YYEKEE in the germline V gene (reference sequence). CDR3 protein: CASGLTGTGNTIYF. The CDR3 coding sequence is TGTGCCAGCGGCTTAACGGGGACTGGAAACACCATATATTTT.

Ten or more counts support this clonotype. The chain employs TRBV7-9 and TRBJ1-1, with 9 bases lining up with TRBD1. J lost 4 bases, V lost 5 bases, and 8 bases had no gene match. Germline lookup yields CDR1 SEHNR and CDR2 FQNEAQ (reference sequence). The CDR3 loop spans 15 amino acids. The CDR3 DNA is TGTGCCAGCAGCGTCCAGACAGGGGGAGCCACTGAAGCTTTCTTT. Its translation is CASSVQTGGATEAFF.

This clonotype is categorized as medium-sized. The V and J genes are TRBV7-9 and TRBJ1-1, with D hard to call. Trimming shortened V by 0 bases and J by 4 bases, and 3 bases separated the two germline ends. CDR1 is SEHNR and CDR2 is FQNEAQ in the germline V gene (reference sequence). The length of the CDR3 is 12 residues. CDR3 DNA sequence: TGTGCCAGCAGCTTAGCGGGCACTGAAGCTTTCTTT. This gives the protein CASSLAGTEAFF. Variable domain in full (rest from reference TRBV7-9 and TRBJ1-1): DTGVSQNPRHKITKRGQNVTFRCDPISEHNRLYWYRQTLGQGPEFLTYFQNEAQLEKSRLLSDRFSAERPKGSFSTLEIQRTEQGDSAMYLCASSLAGTEAFFGQGTRLTVV.

At least ten counts were recorded for this clonotype. This rearrangement joins TRBV12-3 or TRBV12-4 to TRBJ2-3, with 9 nucleotides matching TRBD2. J was trimmed by 4 bases and V by 1 base; bases with no gene match: 3. The CDR3 has 15 residues. The CDR3 protein is CASSLVAGDADTQYF. DNA of the CDR3: TGTGCCAGCAGTTTAGTAGCGGGAGACGCAGATACGCAGTATTTT.

This clonotype has more than one count but fewer than ten. The chain combines TRBV2 with TRBJ2-7; D gene ambiguous. Trimming cost V 4 bases and J 0 bases, with 7 bases left between them. Germline V gene data show CDR1 as SNHLY and CDR2 as FYNNEI. The CDR3 sequence is 13 residues long. The CDR3 sequence: CASSVLASYEQYF. The CDR3 DNA sequence: TGTGCCAGCAGTGTATTGGCCTCCTACGAGCAGTACTTC.

At least ten counts were recorded for this clonotype. V usage is TRBV3-1 and J usage is TRBJ2-7; D could derive from TRBD1 or TRBD2 (5 bases each). The CDR3 extends over 14 amino acids. Trimming stripped 4 bases from V and 6 bases from J, with 16 bases between. Germline V gene data show CDR1 as LGHDT and CDR2 as YNNKEL (reference sequence). CDR3 nucleotides: TGTGCCAGCAGCCCGGGGCCTACGTCGGGCGAGCAGTACTTC. The encoded protein is CASSPGPTSGEQYF.

This clonotype is labeled as medium-sized. The chain links TRBV6-1 to TRBJ2-2, with D unclear. Per the germline V gene, CDR1 is MNHNS and CDR2 is SASEGT. V was cut by 6 bases and J by 0 bases, with 8 bases left in between. The CDR3 is 14 amino acids. Written as DNA, the CDR3 is TGTGCCAGCAGCCCTAGGGCGAACACCGGGGAGCTGTTTTTT. This encodes CASSPRANTGELFF.

A word on this clonotype: A read error may explain this, as a much larger clone is one base away. The CDR3: CSAETSSGYNEQFF. The DNA for the CDR3 is TGCAGCGCTGAAACTAGCAGTGGTTACAATGAGCAGTTCTTC. The J gene is TRBJ2-1, the V gene TRBV29-1; weak D call: TRBD2 (6 bases). Germline V gene data show CDR1 as SQVTM and CDR2 as ANQGSEA. The CDR3 totals 14 residues.

This clonotype was detected many times. The chain carries TRBV24-1 and TRBJ2-2; TRBD2 aligns across 10 bases. In germline, CDR1 is KGHDR, CDR2 SFDVKD. The CDR3 loop spans 16 amino acids. Losses at the gene ends were 6 bases for V and 2 bases for J; bases not matched to a gene: 5. CDR3 loop: CATSPSGGKNTGELFF. The DNA of the CDR3 is TGTGCCACCAGTCCTAGCGGGGGAAAAAACACCGGGGAGCTGTTTTTT.

This clonotype was recorded only once. The chain combines TRBV6-5 with TRBJ2-1; D unclear. V lost 0 bases and J lost 3, with 21 bases in between. Germline values: CDR1 MNHEY, CDR2 SVGAGI. The length of the CDR3 is 19 residues. CDR3 DNA sequence: TGTGCCAGCAGTTACTCCTTAATAGTCCGAATAGCCCACTACAATGAGCAGTTCTTC. Translated, it gives CASSYSLIVRIAHYNEQFF.

There are many counts of this clonotype. The chain uses TRBV5-1 and TRBJ2-3; the match to TRBD2 covers 9 bases. Germline V gene data show CDR1 as SGHRS and CDR2 as YFSETQ. The CDR3 runs 15 residues. With V trimmed by 2 bases and J by 0 bases, 1 base remained unmatched. In nucleotides, the CDR3 is TGCGCCAGCAGCTTTAGCGGGGGAAGCACAGATACGCAGTATTTT. Residues: CASSFSGGSTDTQYF.

The table lists this clonotype with a few counts. The V gene is TRBV5-1, the J gene TRBJ2-5; 7 nucleotides line up with TRBD1. Losses at the gene ends were 4 bases for V and 1 base for J; bases not matched to a gene: 4. Germline-derived CDR1 and CDR2 are SGHRS and YFSETQ. The CDR3 loop spans 14 amino acids. CDR3 sequence: CASSPGQPQETQYF. In nucleotides, the CDR3 is TGCGCCAGCAGCCCGGGACAGCCCCAAGAGACCCAGTACTTC.

This clonotype came up a few times. The rearrangement links TRBV29-1 to TRBJ2-3; D is perhaps TRBD2 (6 bases). Trimming removed 1 base from V and 1 base from J, with 18 bases in between. From germline, CDR1 is SQVTM and CDR2 ANQGSEA. CDR3 length: 17 residues. The DNA of the CDR3 is TGCAGCGTTGAAGCCTACGGCCCGGGCGGGGGCACAGATACGCAGTATTTT. Residues: CSVEAYGPGGGTDTQYF.

This clonotype was seen many times. The gene calls are TRBV5-1 and TRBJ2-3; 9 positions match TRBD2. The CDR3 loop spans 16 amino acids. The germline gives CDR1 SGHRS, CDR2 YFSETQ. V trimming: 0 bases; J trimming: 3 bases; junction bases outside the gene matches: 5. DNA of the CDR3: TGCGCCAGCAGCTTGGGACTAGCGGAATTAACAGATACGCAGTATTTT. Amino acid sequence: CASSLGLAELTDTQYF.

Regarding this clonotype: The junction departs from the called germline gene at one end, perhaps through a read error. This chain links TRBV15 with TRBJ2-5; TRBD2 matches at 14 bases. The CDR3 has 20 amino acids. Germline V gives CDR1 LNHNV, CDR2 YYDKDF (reference sequence). Here the CDR3 reads CANSRDLPGLAGVGKETQYF. For the CDR3, the DNA is TGTGCCAACAGCAGAGATCTGCCGGGACTAGCGGGAGTAGGAAAAGAGACCCAGTACTTC.

By sample share, this clonotype is medium-sized. V gene TRBV6-6 combines with J gene TRBJ1-3; D remains unclear. CDR1 and CDR2 from the germline V gene are MNHNY and SVGAGI (reference sequence). CDR3 length: 14 amino acids. The V end lost 2 bases, the J end lost 4 bases, and 9 bases lay between the germline ends. The CDR3 loop reads CASSYGPAGNTIYF. CDR3 sequence (DNA): TGTGCCAGCAGTTACGGCCCTGCGGGAAACACCATATATTTT.